The rows below give T cell receptor beta chains drawn from one sample of a study of CD8 T cells in ankylosing spondylitis. TCRdb ran MiXCR on the 5' RACE reads and lists one entry per CDR3 protein. The sample lists 800,000 to 900,000 distinct CDR3 sequences, roughly 10% occurring once. Source material: blood, either unsorted or a sorted T cell fraction (not recorded which). The source of these receptors is a male donor with ankylosing spondylitis. Both conserved end residues are part of each CDR3. A D gene is named only where the DNA matches it firmly. For some rows the clone size is stated as once, few or many, or as a class when expanded; others skip it.

TRBV5-1	TRBJ2-1	.	.	TGCGCCAGCAGCTTGTTCGGGGACGATGACTACAATGAGCAGTTCTTC	CASSLFGDDDYNEQFF
TRBV18	TRBJ1-1	.	.	TGTGCCAGCTCACCCTACACGGGCCCATACACTGAAGCTTTCTTT	CASSPYTGPYTEAFF
TRBV5-1	TRBJ1-2	many	TRBD1	TGCGCCAGCAGTTTGGGGACAGGGGGAAAGGGCTACACCTTC	CASSLGTGGKGYTF
TRBV5-1	TRBJ2-1	few	.	TGCGCCAGCAGCTTGGCTCCAGAGAAATACAATGAGCAGTTCTTC	CASSLAPEKYNEQFF
TRBV4-2	TRBJ2-3	many	TRBD2	TGTGCCAGCAGCCAAGAAGGCGGGAGGGCAGCAGATACGCAGTATTTT	CASSQEGGRAADTQYF
TRBV20-1	TRBJ2-7	few	.	TGCAGTGCTAGTAACAGATCTTCGGGGCAGTACTTC	CSASNRSSGQYF
TRBV6-1	TRBJ2-5	.	.	TGTGCCAGCAGTGCTCCATCCAGGGGTCTAAAGACCCAGTACTTC	CASSAPSRGLKTQYF
TRBV5-1	TRBJ1-5	.	.	TGCGCCAGCAGCTTCGCCAGCAATCAGCCCCAGCATTTT	CASSFASNQPQHF
TRBV19	TRBJ1-5	few	.	TGTGCCAGTAGTATACCGGGGTTTAGCAATCAGCCCCAGCATTTT	CASSIPGFSNQPQHF
TRBV7-9	TRBJ2-3	.	.	TGTGCCAGCAGCCCACACACCTCCGAAGATACGCAGTATTTT	CASSPHTSEDTQYF
TRBV6-5	TRBJ1-1	.	.	TGTGCCAGCAGTTACTCGATGGGGTACACTGAAGCTTTCTTT	CASSYSMGYTEAFF
TRBV14	TRBJ2-1	few	.	TGTGCCAGCAGCCAGATGACCGCAGGCTACAATGAGCAGTTCTTC	CASSQMTAGYNEQFF
TRBV6-5	TRBJ1-2	few	TRBD1	TGTGCCAGCAGTTCGACAGGGGTTTCATATGGCTACACCTTC	CASSSTGVSYGYTF
TRBV7-2	TRBJ1-6	few	TRBD1	TGTGCCAGCACCTGGGGGGGGGACAGGAATTCACCCCTCCACTTT	CASTWGGDRNSPLHF
TRBV7-9	TRBJ1-1	many	.	TGTGCCAGCAGACTTATCGGGGATTACACTGAAGCTTTCTTT	CASRLIGDYTEAFF
TRBV6-2/TRBV6-3	TRBJ2-1	many	.	TGTGCCAGCACTAAGCTCTCCTACAATGAGCAGTTCTTC	CASTKLSYNEQFF
TRBV20-1	TRBJ2-1	.	.	TGCAGTGTGGGGAAAGCGCGGGATTACTACAATGAGCAGTTCTTC	CSVGKARDYYNEQFF
TRBV12-3/TRBV12-4	TRBJ2-7	.	.	TGTGCCAGCAGAGGTAGCGGCACCTACGAGCAGTACTTC	CASRGSGTYEQYF
TRBV14	TRBJ2-1	.	.	TGTGCCAGCAGCCTGACAATCAATGAGCAGTTCTTC	CASSLTINEQFF
TRBV20-1	TRBJ2-3	many	TRBD2	TGCAGTGCTAGGGGGACTAGGCCTACGACAGATACGCAGTATTTT	CSARGTRPTTDTQYF
TRBV20-1	TRBJ1-4	.	.	TGCAGTGCCATGAGACCCTCGGATGAAAAACTGTTTTTT	CSAMRPSDEKLFF
TRBV18	TRBJ1-1	.	.	TGTGCCAGCTCACAGATACGGGCCCAGGACACTGAAGCTTTCTTT	CASSQIRAQDTEAFF
TRBV5-1	TRBJ2-2	few	TRBD2	TGCGCCAGCAGCCCCGGGACTAGCGGGACCGGGGAGCTGTTTTTT	CASSPGTSGTGELFF
TRBV4-3	TRBJ1-4	few	.	TGCGCCAGCAGCCAAGAGATGAGGGAGGATGAAAAACTGTTTTTT	CASSQEMREDEKLFF
TRBV18	TRBJ2-6	.	.	TGTGCCAGCTCACCCACCCGACGCTCTGGGGCCAACGTCCTGACTTTC	CASSPTRRSGANVLTF
TRBV6-2/TRBV6-3	TRBJ2-1	.	TRBD1	TGTGCCAGCAGTTACTCCTGGGCGACAGGGTTCCCCTACAATGAGCAGTTCTTC	CASSYSWATGFPYNEQFF
TRBV7-6	TRBJ2-5	many	TRBD2	TGTGCCAGCAGCTTCGGGGGGGACCAAGAGACCCAGTACTTC	CASSFGGDQETQYF
TRBV4-2	TRBJ2-7	.	TRBD2	TGTGCCAGCAGCCACGGGGGGACTTACGAGCAGTACTTC	CASSHGGTYEQYF
TRBV20-1	TRBJ2-3	.	.	TGCAGTGCTAGAGTCCGGGTACTGGGGACAGATACGCAGTATTTT	CSARVRVLGTDTQYF
TRBV7-2	TRBJ2-2	.	.	TGTGCCAGCAGCCCCAGGGTGGGGCTCACCGGGGAGCTGTTTTTT	CASSPRVGLTGELFF
TRBV27	TRBJ1-2	.	TRBD1	TGTGCCAGCAGTTTATTCCCGATGCGAACAGGGGACTATGGCTACACCTTC	CASSLFPMRTGDYGYTF
TRBV4-2	TRBJ2-1	.	TRBD1	TGTGCCAGCAGCGCCCGGGACAGACAATTAAGCGATGAGCAGTTCTTC	CASSARDRQLSDEQFF
TRBV20-1	TRBJ2-7	many	.	TGCAGTGCGGGACCTCGCTACGAGCAGTACTTC	CSAGPRYEQYF
TRBV10-2	TRBJ1-1	.	.	TGCGCCACCGGGGGCCCCGTGAACACTGAAGCTTTCTTT	CATGGPVNTEAFF
TRBV28	TRBJ2-1	few	TRBD2	TGTGCCAGCAGTGTTCTAGCGGGGGGAATATACAATGAGCAGTTCTTC	CASSVLAGGIYNEQFF